A selection of T cell receptor beta chains follows, all from one sample in a study of control samples from healthy donors and cancer patients. Profiled with immunoSEQ multiplex PCR; TCRdb holds only in-frame clones, not every one. The repertoire consists of tens of thousands of clones, with less than 90% occurring once and the leading ten covering approximately 7.6%. What was sequenced was blood. These receptors originate from a woman in her fifties or sixties in good health. CDR3s include the opening cysteine and the closing phenylalanine or tryptophan. D genes are given only for firm matches. A row's size may be missing; if present it is once, few, many or a size class.

length	J	V	size	D	DNA	CDR3
11	TRBJ1-2	TRBV29-1	.	.	TGCAGCGCAACAGGGAAGTATGGCTACACCTTC	CSATGKYGYTF
13	TRBJ2-3	TRBV9	.	.	TGTGCCAGCAGCGTAGGTAGTCCAGATACGCAGTATTTT	CASSVGSPDTQYF
13	TRBJ1-3	TRBV29-1	.	.	TGCAGCGTTGAACCCAACCCTGGAAACACCATATATTTT	CSVEPNPGNTIYF
17	TRBJ1-2	TRBV7-8	.	.	TGTGCCAGCAGCCACAGGGTCCTCCCCTCATCTAACTATGGCTACACCTTC	CASSHRVLPSSNYGYTF
14	TRBJ1-1	TRBV2	.	.	TGTGCCAGCAGGCCCGACGGGACGGGCACTGAAGCTTTCTTT	CASRPDGTGTEAFF
15	TRBJ1-1	TRBV2	.	.	TGTGCCAGCAGTGAAAGTACAGTTTGGGGTCCTGAAGCTTTCTTT	CASSESTVWGPEAFF
17	TRBJ1-2	TRBV11-3	.	TRBD1	TGTGCCAGCAGCTTAGAACTCTCGACAGGGGCTAACTATGGCTACACCTTC	CASSLELSTGANYGYTF
12	TRBJ1-1	TRBV7-9	once	.	TGTGCCAGCAGCTCCGCAGGGACGAAAGCTTTCTTT	CASSSAGTKAFF
15	TRBJ1-2	TRBV19	.	.	TGTGCCAGTAGTATAGGCGGCGGCGGTAACTATGGCTACACCTTC	CASSIGGGGNYGYTF
14	TRBJ1-6	TRBV28	.	TRBD1	TGTGCCAGCAGTCGAATACGACAGGGTTCACCCCTCCACTTT	CASSRIRQGSPLHF
13	TRBJ2-1	TRBV10-3	once	.	TGTGCCATCGCCGGGACAAGTTACAATGAGCAGTTCTTC	CAIAGTSYNEQFF
16	TRBJ2-5	TRBV7-2	.	.	TGTGCCAGCAGCTTATTTTCGGGGCGTTTGGGGGAGACCCAGTACTTC	CASSLFSGRLGETQYF